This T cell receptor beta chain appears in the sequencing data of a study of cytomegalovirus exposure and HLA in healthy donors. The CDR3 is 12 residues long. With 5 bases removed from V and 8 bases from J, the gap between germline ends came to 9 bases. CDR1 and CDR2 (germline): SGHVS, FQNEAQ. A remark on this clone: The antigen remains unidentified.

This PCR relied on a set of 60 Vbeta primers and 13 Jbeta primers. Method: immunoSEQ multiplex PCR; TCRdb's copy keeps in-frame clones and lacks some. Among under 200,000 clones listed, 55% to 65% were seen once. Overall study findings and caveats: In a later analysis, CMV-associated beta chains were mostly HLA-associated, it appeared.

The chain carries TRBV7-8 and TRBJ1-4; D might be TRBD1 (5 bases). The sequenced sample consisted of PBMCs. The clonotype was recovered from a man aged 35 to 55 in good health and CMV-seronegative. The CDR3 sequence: CASSPQGEKLFF. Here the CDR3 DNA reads TGTGCCAGCAGCCCCCAGGGAGAAAAACTGTTTTTT.